These 3 T cell receptor beta chains were sequenced from one sample in a study of blood T cells in healthy people across ages. The authors ran a second PCR of about 7 to 11 cycles using a sample-barcoded 5' primer and a J-beta primer mix. TCRdb used MiXCR to reprocess the 5' RACE reads, holding one entry per CDR3 protein. This sample yields hundreds of thousands of distinct CDR3 sequences, of which approximately 49% are seen a single time; 13% belongs to the top ten. The sequenced sample consisted of blood. The receptors were gathered from a man younger than 40 in good health.

The rearrangement joins TRBV24-1 to TRBJ2-3; 7 positions agree with TRBD1. CDR1 and CDR2 (germline): KGHDR, SFDVKD. The CDR3 is made up of 16 amino acids. V shed 6 bases, J shed 3 bases, and the junction held 11 bases outside the gene matches. In DNA, the CDR3 is TGTGCCACCAGTAACCAAAAAGGACAGGCTACAGATACGCAGTATTTT. Translated, it gives CATSNQKGQATDTQYF.

This clonotype is a singleton in its sample. The gene calls are TRBV3-1 and TRBJ2-1; TRBD2 matches at 10 bases. The CDR3 totals 16 residues. V gave up 5 bases and J gave up 4 bases; unmatched junction bases: 8. Germline V CDR1 and CDR2: LGHDT, YNNKEL (reference sequence). CDR3 sequence (DNA): TGTGCCAGCAGCTCAAGGAGCGGGGGGGCGTACAATGAGCAGTTCTTC. This codes for CASSSRSGGAYNEQFF.

As to this clonotype: It may be a read error: a sequence one base away is much more abundant. The chain recombines TRBV29-1 with TRBJ2-1, with D possibly TRBD1 on 6 matching bases. The CDR3 covers 11 residues. Germline assignment: CDR1 SQVTM and CDR2 ANQGSEA. V dropped 4 bases and J dropped 10 bases, with 11 bases sitting between them. The CDR3 coding sequence is TGCAGCGTTGCCAGGGGCAAGGAGCAGTTCTTC. Its translation is CSVARGKEQFF.